These 26 T cell receptor beta chains came from one sample sequenced in a study of OX40 agonist ivuxolimab in advanced cancers. TCRdb's table, derived via immunoSEQ multiplex PCR, lists solely in-frame clones and lacks some. The sample includes roughly 42,000 clones, around nine tenths of them seen just once. Sequenced here: CD4+ or CD8+ T cells sorted from blood, sampled in a trial of the OX40 agonist ivuxolimab. The receptors originated from an adult with an advanced solid tumor such as melanoma, head and neck, liver or kidney cancer.

The V and J genes are TRBV5-4 and TRBJ2-7, with TRBD2 as a possible D gene (6 bases). Trimming took 4 bases from V and 0 from J, leaving 14 bases between them. This CDR3 is 15 amino acids long. Germline assignment: CDR1 SGHNT and CDR2 YYREEE (reference sequence). The CDR3 is CASSQLARGSYEQYF. The CDR3 DNA is TGTGCCAGCAGCCAATTGGCGCGGGGCTCCTACGAGCAGTACTTC.

The chain uses TRBV11-2 and TRBJ1-2; D possibly corresponds to TRBD1 (5 bases). Germline V gene data show CDR1 as SGHAT and CDR2 as FQNNGV. The V gene lost 5 bases and the J gene lost 4 bases, with 14 bases spanning the gap. This CDR3 region has 14 residues. The CDR3 DNA reads as TGTGCCAGCAGCCCAGGGCCGGAGAGCTATGGCTACACCTTC. Its protein product is CASSPGPESYGYTF.

The chain combines TRBV6-6 with TRBJ2-1; a weak D match, TRBD1 (6 bases). V was clipped by 6 bases and J by 10 bases, with 13 bases between them. Germline CDR1 and CDR2: MNHNY and SVGAGI (reference sequence). This CDR3 spans 12 amino acids. CDR3 region: CASSPARGEQFF. The CDR3 DNA reads as TGTGCCAGCAGCCCGGCGAGGGGGGAGCAGTTCTTC.

The rearrangement joins TRBV5-4 to TRBJ1-5; TRBD1 might be the D (5 bases). V was trimmed by 0 bases and J by 4 bases, leaving 8 bases between them. The CDR3 is made up of 14 amino acids. The germline V gene has CDR1 SGHNT and CDR2 YYREEE (reference sequence). The CDR3 protein is CASSLDRQNQPQHF. Here the CDR3 DNA reads TGTGCCAGCAGCTTGGACAGGCAAAATCAGCCCCAGCATTTT.

This chain connects TRBV2 to TRBJ1-4, with D perhaps TRBD1 (5 bases). Germline CDR1 reads SNHLY; CDR2 reads FYNNEI. The CDR3 contains 16 residues. Deletions cut 2 bases from V and 3 bases from J, with 13 bases between. CDR3 loop: CASSELGESANEKLFF. CDR3 nucleotides: TGTGCCAGCAGTGAATTAGGGGAATCGGCTAATGAAAAACTGTTTTTT. Using reference TRBV2 and TRBJ1-4 for the parts outside the CDR3, the full variable domain is EPEVTQTPSHQVTQMGQEVILRCVPISNHLYFYWYRQILGQKVEFLVSFYNNEISEKSEIFDDQFSVERPDGSNFTLKIRSTKLEDSAMYFCASSELGESANEKLFFGSGTQLSVL.

The J gene is TRBJ2-1, the V gene TRBV14; D is undetermined. The CDR3 is 14 amino acids. V gave up 0 bases and J gave up 7 bases, with 10 bases separating them. Germline V gene lookup returns CDR1 SGHDN and CDR2 FVKESK. This CDR3 reads CASSQEVMWNEQFF. CDR3 bases: TGTGCCAGCAGCCAAGAAGTGATGTGGAATGAGCAGTTCTTC.

The chain has TRBV4-3 and TRBJ1-2, with 7 bases lining up with TRBD1. This CDR3 contains 17 residues. The junction had 13 bases not matched to a gene; V was cut back by 4 bases and J by 2 bases. Germline CDR1 is LGHNA and CDR2 is YSLEER. This CDR3 is CASSPRRGQGFNYGYTF. CDR3 DNA sequence: TGCGCCAGCAGCCCGCGGAGGGGGCAGGGCTTCAACTATGGCTACACCTTC.

The DNA of the CDR3 is TGTGCCAGCAGCTTAGCTCCTCGGACAGCCCTTGGGGAGACCCAGTACTTC. Translating it yields CASSLAPRTALGETQYF. The rearrangement links TRBV11-1 to TRBJ2-5, with D perhaps matching TRBD1 (6 bases). Germline CDR1 is SGHAT and CDR2 is FQDESV (reference sequence). CDR3 length: 17 residues. Between the trimmed V and J ends, which lost 0 bases and 5 bases, there was a span of 19 bases.

The chain carries TRBV19 and TRBJ1-5; no definite D call. The V and J ends lost 0 bases and 4 bases respectively, with 13 bases between them. The CDR3 has 16 residues. Per germline, CDR1 LNHDA and CDR2 SQIVND (reference sequence). The CDR3 sequence is CASSIDRVGLNQPQHF. The CDR3 DNA reads as TGTGCCAGTAGTATAGATCGTGTAGGGCTAAATCAGCCCCAGCATTTT.

The chain uses TRBV29-1 and TRBJ1-3; D gene uncertain. With 2 bases removed from V and 5 bases from J, the gap between germline ends came to 13 bases. Germline CDR1 is SQVTM and CDR2 is ANQGSEA. The CDR3 length is 14 residues. CDR3 sequence (DNA): TGCAGCGTTGAATACCCTCTTTTCAGAAACACCATATATTTT. It translates to CSVEYPLFRNTIYF.

The sample holds a few counts of this clone. V gene TRBV28 combines with J gene TRBJ1-1; TRBD1 might be the D (6 bases). Between the trimmed V and J ends, which lost 4 bases and 1 base, there was a span of 10 bases. Germline V gene data show CDR1 as MDHEN and CDR2 as SYDVKM. CDR3 length: 14 amino acids. The CDR3: CASSSSQGNTEAFF. CDR3 DNA: TGTGCCAGCAGTTCCTCACAGGGGAACACTGAAGCTTTCTTT.

The rearrangement joins TRBV27 to TRBJ1-2, with 9 bases lining up with TRBD1. CDR1 and CDR2 from the germline V gene are MNHEY and SMNVEV (reference sequence). The CDR3 runs to 17 residues. V shed 1 base, J shed 5 bases, and the junction held 11 bases outside the gene matches. The DNA of the CDR3 is TGTGCCAGCAGTTTATTGGGCCAACAGGGGGCAGGGTATGGCTACACCTTC. Encoded protein: CASSLLGQQGAGYGYTF.

This chain joins TRBV18 and TRBJ1-1; D call uncertain. The germline gives CDR1 KGHSH, CDR2 LQKENI. The V end was cut by 2 bases, the J end by 4 bases, with 5 bases between. The CDR3 has 12 residues. The CDR3 loop is CASSPGSTEAFF. The CDR3 nucleotides read TGTGCCAGCTCACCAGGGAGCACTGAAGCTTTCTTT.

The chain recombines TRBV28 with TRBJ2-3; 12 bases are shared with TRBD2. Germline V gene sequence: CDR1 MDHEN, CDR2 SYDVKM. CDR3 length: 17 amino acids. V lost 3 bases, J lost 0 bases, and 4 bases stayed unmatched. CDR3 residues: CASSFELAGGSTDTQYF. The CDR3 DNA follows: TGTGCCAGCAGTTTCGAACTAGCGGGGGGTAGCACAGATACGCAGTATTTT.

V is TRBV5-8 and J is TRBJ1-1; no reliable D call. Germline lookup yields CDR1 SGHTS and CDR2 YDEGEE. Trimming took 3 bases from V and 5 from J, leaving 11 bases between them. This CDR3 spans 13 amino acids. The CDR3 DNA follows: TGTGCCAGCAGCTCGACCCTAAGGACTGAAGCTTTCTTT. This encodes CASSSTLRTEAFF.

The V gene is TRBV7-9, the J gene TRBJ2-1; 7 bases line up with TRBD1. Germline values: CDR1 SEHNR, CDR2 FQNEAQ (reference sequence). The CDR3 is made up of 17 amino acids. Trimming cost V 4 bases and J 0 bases; bases outside gene matches: 9. CDR3 loop: CASSSPPRDSSYNEQFF. The DNA for the CDR3 is TGTGCCAGCAGCTCACCCCCCAGGGACAGCTCCTACAATGAGCAGTTCTTC.

This clone has more than one count but fewer than ten. Other DNA sequences from this sample encode an identical CDR3 as well. CDR3 DNA sequence: TGTGCCAGCAGCTCCGGGACCCCTGAAGCTTTCTTT. This codes for CASSSGTPEAFF. J is TRBJ1-1 and V is TRBV6-5; TRBD1 might be the D (5 bases). The CDR3 sequence is 12 residues long. Germline V lookup: CDR1 MNHEY, CDR2 SVGAGI. The V end lost 6 bases, the J end lost 6 bases, and 11 bases lay between the germline ends.

The DNA for the CDR3 is TGCAGCGTTGAACAGGGGATGAGTGGCTACACCTTC. This translates into CSVEQGMSGYTF. The rearrangement links TRBV29-1 to TRBJ1-2; a possible D gene is TRBD1 (6 bases). V was cut by 2 bases and J by 7 bases, with 11 bases left in between. Germline assignment: CDR1 SQVTM and CDR2 ANQGSEA. The CDR3 sequence is 12 residues long.

V is TRBV5-6 and J is TRBJ1-3, with 9 bases lining up with TRBD1. Germline trimming cut 3 bases from V and 2 bases from J; bases unmatched to any gene: 0. CDR1 and CDR2 from the germline V gene are SGHDT and YYEEEE. The CDR3 consists of 14 residues. The CDR3 spells CASSWTGAGNTIYF. CDR3 nucleotides: TGTGCCAGCAGCTGGACAGGGGCTGGAAACACCATATATTTT.

V and J are TRBV2 and TRBJ2-7; 13 bases agree with TRBD2. V shed 4 bases and J 6 bases; nucleotides not matched to a gene: 3. The CDR3 is 14 residues long. Germline values: CDR1 SNHLY, CDR2 FYNNEI. CDR3 in DNA: TGTGCCAGCAGTGTAGGGACTAGCGGGACCGAGCAGTACTTC. Protein product: CASSVGTSGTEQYF. The whole variable domain, remainder taken from reference TRBV2 and TRBJ2-7, is EPEVTQTPSHQVTQMGQEVILRCVPISNHLYFYWYRQILGQKVEFLVSFYNNEISEKSEIFDDQFSVERPDGSNFTLKIRSTKLEDSAMYFCASSVGTSGTEQYFGPGTRLTVT.

The chain is built from TRBV19 and TRBJ1-5; D is uncertain. V lost 0 bases to trimming and J lost 5 bases, with 5 bases between them. Germline V gives CDR1 LNHDA, CDR2 SQIVND (reference sequence). CDR3 length: 13 residues. The CDR3 region is CASSIDRYQPQHF. The CDR3 DNA sequence: TGTGCCAGTAGTATAGATCGCTATCAGCCCCAGCATTTT.

The CDR3 is CASSLVSVGGHQGLPLAKNIQYF. CDR3 in DNA: TGTGCCAGCAGCTTAGTATCAGTGGGGGGGCACCAAGGATTGCCTCTAGCCAAAAACATTCAGTACTTC. The chain uses TRBV13 and TRBJ2-4; weak D call: TRBD2 (7 bases). This CDR3 has 23 residues. Germline lookup yields CDR1 PRHDT and CDR2 FYEKMQ (reference sequence). V dropped 1 base and J dropped 0 bases, with 31 bases sitting between them. The complete variable domain, with remaining parts taken from reference TRBV13 and TRBJ2-4, reads AAGVIQSPRHLIKEKRETATLKCYPIPRHDTVYWYQQGPGQDPQFLISFYEKMQSDKGSIPDRFSAQQFSDYHSELNMSSLELGDSALYFCASSLVSVGGHQGLPLAKNIQYFGAGTRLSVL.

The chain recombines TRBV16 with TRBJ2-4; D is ambiguous. The V end was cut by 0 bases, the J end by 2 bases, with 11 bases between. The CDR3 length is 16 residues. Germline V gene data show CDR1 as KGHSY and CDR2 as FQNENV. The CDR3 DNA reads as TGTGCCAGCAGCCAATCGCATCAGTCCACCAAAAACATTCAGTACTTC. It encodes CASSQSHQSTKNIQYF.

This sequence joins TRBV27 and TRBJ2-7; 7 bases align to TRBD1. J was trimmed by 0 bases and V by 0 bases; bases with no gene match: 5. The CDR3 totals 16 residues. In germline, CDR1 is MNHEY, CDR2 SMNVEV (reference sequence). The CDR3 loop is CASSLSKGARSYEQYF. CDR3 sequence (DNA): TGTGCCAGCAGTTTATCGAAGGGGGCCCGCTCCTACGAGCAGTACTTC.

The V and J genes are TRBV28 and TRBJ2-3; D call uncertain. The germline V gene has CDR1 MDHEN and CDR2 SYDVKM. The CDR3 contains 16 residues. V was pared by 2 bases and J by 2 bases, with 14 bases between. CDR3 sequence reads: CASSLGRWPFTDTQYF. The CDR3 DNA follows: TGTGCCAGCAGTTTAGGCAGGTGGCCCTTCACAGATACGCAGTATTTT.

V and J are TRBV7-2 and TRBJ2-2; TRBD2 aligns across 8 bases. Trimming removed 1 base from V and 6 bases from J; junction bases left unmatched: 4. From germline, CDR1 is SGHTA and CDR2 FQGNSA. This CDR3 region has 15 residues. CDR3 DNA sequence: TGTGCCAGCAGCTTAGTCCCGGGGGGGCCCGGGGAGCTGTTTTTT. As protein: CASSLVPGGPGELFF. The full variable domain, its missing parts supplied by reference TRBV7-2 and TRBJ2-2, is GAGVSQSPSNKVTEKGKDVELRCDPISGHTALYWYRQSLGQGLEFLIYFQGNSAPDKSGLPSDRFSAERTGGSVSTLTIQRTQQEDSAVYLCASSLVPGGPGELFFGEGSRLTVL.